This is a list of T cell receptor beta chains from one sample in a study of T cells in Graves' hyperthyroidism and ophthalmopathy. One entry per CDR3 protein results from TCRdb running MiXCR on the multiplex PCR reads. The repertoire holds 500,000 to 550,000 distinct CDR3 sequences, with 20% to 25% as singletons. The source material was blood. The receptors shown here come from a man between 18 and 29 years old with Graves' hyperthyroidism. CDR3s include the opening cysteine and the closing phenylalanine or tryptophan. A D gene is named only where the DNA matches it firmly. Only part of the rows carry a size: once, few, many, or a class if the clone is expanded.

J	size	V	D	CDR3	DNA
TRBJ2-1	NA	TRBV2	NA	CASSESGPDNEQFF	TGTGCCAGCAGTGAATCGGGCCCAGACAATGAGCAGTTCTTC
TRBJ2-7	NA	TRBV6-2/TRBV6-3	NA	CASRPWTGKHEQYF	TGTGCCAGCAGACCCTGGACGGGGAAACACGAGCAGTACTTC
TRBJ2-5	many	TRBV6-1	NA	CASSARQLRETQYF	TGTGCCAGCAGTGCCCGACAGCTCCGAGAGACCCAGTACTTC
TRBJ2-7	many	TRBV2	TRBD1	CASSGGGRVYEQYF	TGTGCCAGCAGTGGAGGGGGCAGGGTCTACGAGCAGTACTTC
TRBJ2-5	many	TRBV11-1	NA	CASSPRRRAANLEGTQYF	TGTGCCAGCAGCCCCCGGAGGAGGGCGGCAAATCTGGAGGGGACCCAGTACTTC
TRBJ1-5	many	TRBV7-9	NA	CASSPGRGDVGQPQHF	TGTGCCAGCAGCCCCGGTCGGGGGGATGTAGGTCAGCCCCAGCATTTT
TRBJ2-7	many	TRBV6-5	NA	CASSYVGAQGYEQYF	TGTGCCAGCAGTTACGTCGGGGCGCAGGGGTACGAGCAGTACTTC
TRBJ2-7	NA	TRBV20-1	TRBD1	CSARSDRGYYEQYF	TGCAGTGCTAGGTCGGACAGGGGTTACTACGAGCAGTACTTC
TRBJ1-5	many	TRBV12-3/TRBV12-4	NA	CASSFWGNSNQPQHF	TGTGCCAGCAGTTTCTGGGGCAACAGCAATCAGCCCCAGCATTTT
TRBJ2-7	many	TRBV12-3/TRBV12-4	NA	CASSLAGPVTF	TGTGCCAGCAGTTTAGCTGGGCCCGTGACATTC
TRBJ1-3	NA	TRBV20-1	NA	CSASPVKSSGNTIYF	TGCAGTGCTAGCCCCGTGAAGTCCTCTGGAAACACCATATATTTT
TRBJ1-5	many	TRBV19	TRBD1	CASSWDSVNQPQHF	TGTGCCAGTAGTTGGGACAGCGTCAATCAGCCCCAGCATTTT
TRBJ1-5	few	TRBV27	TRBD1	CASILVGQGRQPQHF	TGTGCCAGCATTTTAGTTGGACAGGGACGTCAGCCCCAGCATTTT
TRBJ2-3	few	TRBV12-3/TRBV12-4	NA	CASSPRRGTDTQYF	TGTGCCAGCAGTCCCCGCAGGGGTACAGATACGCAGTATTTT
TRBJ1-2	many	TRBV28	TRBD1	CASSSTGQRYGYTF	TGTGCCAGCAGTTCAACGGGACAGCGCTATGGCTACACCTTC
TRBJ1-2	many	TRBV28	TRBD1	CASGQGVGGYTF	TGTGCCAGTGGACAGGGAGTAGGGGGCTACACCTTC
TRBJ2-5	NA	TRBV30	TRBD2	CAWSPTSGSAETQYF	TGTGCCTGGAGTCCGACTAGCGGGAGTGCGGAGACCCAGTACTTC
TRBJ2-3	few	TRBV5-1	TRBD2	CATKRGTITDTQYF	TGCGCCACCAAGCGGGGGACGATCACAGATACGCAGTATTTT
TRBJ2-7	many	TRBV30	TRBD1	CAWSPLTGYNEQYF	TGTGCCTGGAGTCCCCTGACAGGGTATAACGAGCAGTACTTC
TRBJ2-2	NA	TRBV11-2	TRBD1	CASSRRQGGGELFF	TGTGCCAGCAGCCGGCGACAGGGCGGCGGGGAGCTGTTTTTT
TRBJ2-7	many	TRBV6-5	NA	CASSHREVYEQYF	TGTGCCAGCAGTCACAGGGAAGTGTACGAGCAGTACTTC
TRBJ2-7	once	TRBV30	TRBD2	CAWASGGFYEQYF	TGTGCCTGGGCCAGCGGGGGGTTCTACGAGCAGTACTTC
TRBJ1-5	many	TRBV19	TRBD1	CASSSSSRDRVLHSNQPQHF	TGTGCCAGTAGTAGCTCCTCCCGGGACAGGGTTCTGCACAGCAATCAGCCCCAGCATTTT
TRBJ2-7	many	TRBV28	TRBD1	CASLPGQGTGYEQYF	TGTGCCAGCCTCCCGGGACAGGGTACAGGCTACGAGCAGTACTTC
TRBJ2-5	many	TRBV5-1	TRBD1	CASSQTGGRGETQYF	TGCGCCAGCAGCCAGACAGGGGGTCGGGGGGAGACCCAGTACTTC
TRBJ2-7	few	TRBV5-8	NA	CASSSMLQGPYEQYF	TGTGCCAGCAGCTCGATGCTACAGGGTCCCTACGAGCAGTACTTC
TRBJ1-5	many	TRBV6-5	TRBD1	CASSYSMGQGAGQPQHF	TGTGCCAGCAGTTACTCGATGGGACAGGGGGCCGGGCAGCCCCAGCATTTT
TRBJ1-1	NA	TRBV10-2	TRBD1	CASSNGAGGWTEAFF	TGCGCCAGCAGTAATGGAGCAGGGGGATGGACTGAAGCTTTCTTT
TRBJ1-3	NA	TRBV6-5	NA	CASSYGQGGAGNTIYF	TGTGCCAGCAGTTACGGGCAGGGAGGCGCTGGAAACACCATATATTTT
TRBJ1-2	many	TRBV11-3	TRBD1	CASSSTLQGAGYGYTF	TGTGCCAGCAGCTCGACCCTGCAGGGGGCTGGGTATGGCTACACCTTC
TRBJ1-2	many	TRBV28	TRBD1	CASSPGGQGGFGYTF	TGTGCCAGCAGTCCCGGTGGACAGGGGGGTTTTGGCTACACCTTC
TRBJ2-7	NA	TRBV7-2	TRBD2	CASSLGLVTSGTYEQYF	TGTGCCAGCAGCTTAGGGCTTGTGACTAGCGGGACCTACGAGCAGTACTTC
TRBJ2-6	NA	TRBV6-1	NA	CASSEETAGANVLTF	TGTGCCAGCAGTGAAGAGACAGCTGGGGCCAACGTCCTGACTTTC
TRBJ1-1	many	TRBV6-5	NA	CASSNGGAGTEAFF	TGTGCCAGCAGCAATGGGGGGGCAGGCACTGAAGCTTTCTTT
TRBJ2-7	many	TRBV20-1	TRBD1	CSAAPVTGGSEQYF	TGCAGTGCTGCCCCGGTAACAGGGGGGTCCGAGCAGTACTTC
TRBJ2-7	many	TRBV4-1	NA	CASSQAGTPNPYEQYF	TGCGCCAGCAGCCAAGCCGGGACACCGAACCCCTACGAGCAGTACTTC
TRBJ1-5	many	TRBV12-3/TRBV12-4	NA	CASSFDSPNQPQHF	TGTGCCAGCAGTTTCGACAGTCCCAATCAGCCCCAGCATTTT